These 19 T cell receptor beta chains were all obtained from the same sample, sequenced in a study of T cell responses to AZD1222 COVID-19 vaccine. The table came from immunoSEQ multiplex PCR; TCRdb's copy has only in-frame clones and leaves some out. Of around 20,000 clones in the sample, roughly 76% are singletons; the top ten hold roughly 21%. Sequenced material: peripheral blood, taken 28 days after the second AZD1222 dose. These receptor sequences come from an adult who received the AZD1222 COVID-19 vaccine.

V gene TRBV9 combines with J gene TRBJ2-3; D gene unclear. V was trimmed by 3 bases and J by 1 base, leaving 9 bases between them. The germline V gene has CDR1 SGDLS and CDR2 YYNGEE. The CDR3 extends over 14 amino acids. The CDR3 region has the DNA TGTGCCAGCAGCGGATGGGCGGGCACAGATACGCAGTATTTT. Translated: CASSGWAGTDTQYF. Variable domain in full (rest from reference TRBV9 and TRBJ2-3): DSGVTQTPKHLITATGQRVTLRCSPRSGDLSVYWYQQSLDQGLQFLIQYYNGEERAKGNILERFSAQQFPDLHSELNLSSLELGDSALYFCASSGWAGTDTQYFGPGTRLTVL.

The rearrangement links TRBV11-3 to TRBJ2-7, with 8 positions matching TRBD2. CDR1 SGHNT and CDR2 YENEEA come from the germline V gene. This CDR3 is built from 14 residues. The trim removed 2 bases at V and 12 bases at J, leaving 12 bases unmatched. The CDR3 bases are TGTGCCAGCAGCTTATCGCGGGGGGTTCTAATGAGGTACTTC. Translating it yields CASSLSRGVLMRYF. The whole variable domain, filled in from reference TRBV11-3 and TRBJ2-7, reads EAGVVQSPRYKIIEKKQPVAFWCNPISGHNTLYWYLQNLGQGPELLIRYENEEAVDDSQLPKDRFSAERLKGVDSTLKIQPAELGDSAVYLCASSLSRGVLMRYFGPGTRLTVT.

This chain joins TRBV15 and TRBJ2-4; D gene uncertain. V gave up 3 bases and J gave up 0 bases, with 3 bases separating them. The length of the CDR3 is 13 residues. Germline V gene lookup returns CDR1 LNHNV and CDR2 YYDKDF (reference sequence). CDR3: CATSRLAKNIQYF. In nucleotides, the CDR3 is TGTGCCACCAGCAGGCTAGCCAAAAACATTCAGTACTTC.

CDR3 residues: CASSLVPNYGYTF. DNA of the CDR3: TGTGCCAGCAGCCTGGTTCCTAACTATGGCTACACCTTC. The chain is built from TRBV14 and TRBJ1-2; D remains unclear. Germline CDR1 is SGHDN and CDR2 is FVKESK. Deletions cut 4 bases from V and 0 bases from J, with 6 bases between. This CDR3 spans 13 amino acids.

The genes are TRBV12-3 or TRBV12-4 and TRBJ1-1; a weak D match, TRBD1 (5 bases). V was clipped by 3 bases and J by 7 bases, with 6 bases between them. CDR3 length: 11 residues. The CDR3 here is CASSLGGEAFF. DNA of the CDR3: TGTGCCAGCAGTTTGGGGGGTGAAGCTTTCTTT.

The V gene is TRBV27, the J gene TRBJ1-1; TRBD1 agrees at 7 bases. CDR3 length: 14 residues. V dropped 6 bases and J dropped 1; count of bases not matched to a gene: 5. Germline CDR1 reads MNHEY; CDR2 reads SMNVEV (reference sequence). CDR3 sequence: CASRRGQGNTEAFF. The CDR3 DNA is TGTGCCAGCAGGAGGGGGCAGGGGAACACTGAAGCTTTCTTT.

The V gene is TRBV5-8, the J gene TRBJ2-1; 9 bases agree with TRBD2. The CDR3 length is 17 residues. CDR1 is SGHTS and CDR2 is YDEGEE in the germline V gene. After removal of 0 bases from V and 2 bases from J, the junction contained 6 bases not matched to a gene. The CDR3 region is CASSLAVLAGTYNEQFF. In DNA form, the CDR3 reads TGTGCCAGCAGCTTGGCGGTCCTAGCGGGAACCTACAATGAGCAGTTCTTC.

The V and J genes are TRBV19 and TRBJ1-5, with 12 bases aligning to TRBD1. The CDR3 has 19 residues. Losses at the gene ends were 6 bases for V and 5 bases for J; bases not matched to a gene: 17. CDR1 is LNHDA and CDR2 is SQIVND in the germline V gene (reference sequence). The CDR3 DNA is TGTGCCAGTAGACCATACTCCGGGACAGGGGGCTACCGCGATCAGCCCCAGCATTTT. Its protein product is CASRPYSGTGGYRDQPQHF.

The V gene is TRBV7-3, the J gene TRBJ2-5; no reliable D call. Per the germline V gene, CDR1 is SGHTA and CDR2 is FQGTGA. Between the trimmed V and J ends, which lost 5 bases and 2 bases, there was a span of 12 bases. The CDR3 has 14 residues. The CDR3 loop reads CASSPTGLQETQYF. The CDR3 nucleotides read TGTGCCAGCAGCCCGACGGGCCTGCAAGAGACCCAGTACTTC.

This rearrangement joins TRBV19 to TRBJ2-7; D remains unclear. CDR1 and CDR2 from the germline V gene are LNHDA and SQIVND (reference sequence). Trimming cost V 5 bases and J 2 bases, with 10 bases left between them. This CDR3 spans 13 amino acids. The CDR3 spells CASSVTFTYEQYF. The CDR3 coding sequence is TGTGCCAGTAGTGTCACATTTACCTACGAGCAGTACTTC.

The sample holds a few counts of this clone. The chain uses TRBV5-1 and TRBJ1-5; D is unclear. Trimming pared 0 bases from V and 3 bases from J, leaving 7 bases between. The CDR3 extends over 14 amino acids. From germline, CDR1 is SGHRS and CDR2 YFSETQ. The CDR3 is CASSLAGSNQPQHF. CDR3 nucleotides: TGCGCCAGCAGCTTGGCAGGTTCCAATCAGCCCCAGCATTTT.

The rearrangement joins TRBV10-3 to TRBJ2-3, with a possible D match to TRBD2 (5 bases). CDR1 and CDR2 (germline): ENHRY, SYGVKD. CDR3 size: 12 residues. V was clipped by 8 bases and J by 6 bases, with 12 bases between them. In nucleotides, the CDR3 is TGTGCCATCTCCCGGGATGCGGATACGCAGTATTTT. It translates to CAISRDADTQYF.

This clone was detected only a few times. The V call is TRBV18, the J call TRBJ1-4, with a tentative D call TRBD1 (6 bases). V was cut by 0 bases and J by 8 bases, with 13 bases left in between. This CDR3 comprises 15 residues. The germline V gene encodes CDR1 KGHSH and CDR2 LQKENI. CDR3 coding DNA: TGTGCCAGCTCACCACCGTCGGGGGCGCGCGAAAAACTGTTTTTT. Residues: CASSPPSGAREKLFF.

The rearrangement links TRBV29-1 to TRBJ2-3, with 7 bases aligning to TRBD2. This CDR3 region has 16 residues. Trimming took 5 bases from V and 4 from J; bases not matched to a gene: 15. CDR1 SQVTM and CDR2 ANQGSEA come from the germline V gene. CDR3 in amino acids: CSVWGLGLGSADTQYF. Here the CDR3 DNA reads TGCAGCGTTTGGGGGTTAGGACTAGGAAGCGCAGATACGCAGTATTTT.

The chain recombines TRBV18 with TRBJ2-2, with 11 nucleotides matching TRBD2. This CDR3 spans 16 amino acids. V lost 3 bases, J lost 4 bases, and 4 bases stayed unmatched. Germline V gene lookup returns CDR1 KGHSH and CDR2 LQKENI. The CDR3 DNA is TGTGCCAGCTCACCTCGACTAGCGGGGCTCACCGGGGAGCTGTTTTTT. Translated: CASSPRLAGLTGELFF.

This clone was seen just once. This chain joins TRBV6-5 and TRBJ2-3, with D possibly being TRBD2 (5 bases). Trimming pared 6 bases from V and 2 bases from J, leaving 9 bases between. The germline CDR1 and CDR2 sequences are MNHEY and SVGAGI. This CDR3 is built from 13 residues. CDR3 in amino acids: CASSTRDTDTQYF. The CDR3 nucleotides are TGTGCCAGCAGCACCCGGGACACAGATACGCAGTATTTT.

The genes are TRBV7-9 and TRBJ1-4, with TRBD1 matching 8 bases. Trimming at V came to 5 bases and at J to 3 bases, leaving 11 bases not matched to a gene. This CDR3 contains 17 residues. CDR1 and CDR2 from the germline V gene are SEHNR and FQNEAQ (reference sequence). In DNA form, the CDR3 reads TGTGCCAGCAGCGTTGGACAGGGTAATTATCCTAATGAAAAACTGTTTTTT. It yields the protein CASSVGQGNYPNEKLFF.

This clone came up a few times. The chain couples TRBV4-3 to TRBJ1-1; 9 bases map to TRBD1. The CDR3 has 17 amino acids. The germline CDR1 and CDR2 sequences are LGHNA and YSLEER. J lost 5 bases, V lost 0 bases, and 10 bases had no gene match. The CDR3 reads CASSQDANRQGVTEAFF. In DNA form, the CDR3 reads TGCGCCAGCAGCCAAGACGCGAATCGACAGGGGGTAACTGAAGCTTTCTTT.

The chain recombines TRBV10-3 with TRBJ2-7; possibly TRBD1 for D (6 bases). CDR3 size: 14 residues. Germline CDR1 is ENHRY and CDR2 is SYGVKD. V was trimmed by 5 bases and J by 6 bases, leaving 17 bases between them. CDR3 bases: TGTGCCATCAGTTCCCGAGGGGGTGAGCTCGAGCAGTACTTC. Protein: CAISSRGGELEQYF.